The clone carrying this TCR beta chain was counted at least ten times. Its antigen is unknown. From the 5' RACE reads, TCRdb called clonotypes with MiXCR, one entry per CDR3 protein. The table includes 15,000 or so distinct CDR3 sequences, over 20% detected once. Germline loops: CDR1 MNHEY, CDR2 SMNVEV (reference sequence). The junction had 6 bases not matched to a gene; V was cut back by 1 base and J by 5 bases. This CDR3 is 15 amino acids long. The data were taken from a study of T-cell memory formation after mild COVID-19. Study information: In these data, TCR clusters were largely donor specific.

Study results and limitations: The study found balanced CD4/CD8 in clones contracting day 15 to 85 and a CD4+ lean in later expanders. The pre-infection memory compartment contained some responding clones, suggesting cross-reactive memory joined. Shrinking CD4+ clones were chiefly CM and EM; CD8+ ones were chiefly EMRA.

This rearrangement joins TRBV27 to TRBJ2-7; 9 bases are a match to TRBD1. Sequenced sample: PBMCs or a T cell subset sorted from them (not recorded which). The receptor's source is a man aged 18 to 30 who had mild COVID-19 (a few samples of this study predate the infection). Cell type and time point are not known. This CDR3 reads CASSLWTGEYNEQYF. DNA for the CDR3: TGTGCCAGCAGTTTATGGACAGGGGAATACAACGAGCAGTACTTC.